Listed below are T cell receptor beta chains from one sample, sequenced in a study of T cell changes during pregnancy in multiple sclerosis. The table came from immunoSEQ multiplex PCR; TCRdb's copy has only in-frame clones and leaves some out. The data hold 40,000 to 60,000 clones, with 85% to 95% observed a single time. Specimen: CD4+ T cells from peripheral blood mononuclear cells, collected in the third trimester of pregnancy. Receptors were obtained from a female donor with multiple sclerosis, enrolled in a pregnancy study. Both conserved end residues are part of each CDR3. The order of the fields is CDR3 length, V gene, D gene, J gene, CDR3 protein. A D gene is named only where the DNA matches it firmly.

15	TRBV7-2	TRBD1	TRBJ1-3	CASSSGQGSGNTIYF
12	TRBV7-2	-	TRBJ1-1	CASSLGRREAFF
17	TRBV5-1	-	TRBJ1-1	CASSLGDISRGGTEAFF
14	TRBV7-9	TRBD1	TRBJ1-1	CASSPGQGGTEAFF
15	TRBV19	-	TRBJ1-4	CASKLHRSANEKLFF
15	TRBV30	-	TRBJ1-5	CAWRARGRGNQPQHF
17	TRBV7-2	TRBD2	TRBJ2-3	CASSPSRGTSITDTQYF
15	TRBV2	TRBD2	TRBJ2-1	CASRATSGGDNEQFF
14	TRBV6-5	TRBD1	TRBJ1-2	CASRATGGHYGYTF
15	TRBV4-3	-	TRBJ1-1	CASSQGQYMNTEAFF
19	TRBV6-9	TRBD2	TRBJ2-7	CASSLPSRLAGADSYEQYF
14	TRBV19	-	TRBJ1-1	CASSSLGGNTEAFF
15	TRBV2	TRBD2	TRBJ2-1	CASRGGTLSYNEQFF
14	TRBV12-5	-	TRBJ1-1	CASGAGRTNTEAFF
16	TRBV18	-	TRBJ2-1	CASSPLASETYNEQFF
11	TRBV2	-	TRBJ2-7	CASSELYEQYF
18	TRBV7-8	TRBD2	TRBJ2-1	CASSLDGTSGSSYNEQFF
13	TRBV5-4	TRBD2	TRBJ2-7	CASSPMTSLKQYF
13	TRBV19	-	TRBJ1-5	CASRQVSNQPQHF
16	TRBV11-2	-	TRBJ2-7	CASSLSTGPSGYEQYF
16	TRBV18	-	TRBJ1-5	CASSPGQRLSNQPQHF
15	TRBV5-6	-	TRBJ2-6	CASSQTGRGANVLTF
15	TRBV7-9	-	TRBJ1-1	CASSSTDRLNTEAFF
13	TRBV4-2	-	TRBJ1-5	CASSQGREQPQHF
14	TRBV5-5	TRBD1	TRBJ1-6	CASSHGQGAPALHF
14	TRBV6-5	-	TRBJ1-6	CASSGDRRGSPLHF
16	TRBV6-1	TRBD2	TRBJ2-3	CASSGSSGGGWDTQYF
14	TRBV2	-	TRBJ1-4	CASGRGTNGEKLFF
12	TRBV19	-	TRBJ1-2	CASSIFGDGYTF
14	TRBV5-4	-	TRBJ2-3	CASSLGPGADTQYF
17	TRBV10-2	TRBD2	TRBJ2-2	CASIPIGGGLSVGELFF
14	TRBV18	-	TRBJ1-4	CASSPDQRVEKLFF
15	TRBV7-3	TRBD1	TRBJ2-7	CASSRGQPPFYEQYF
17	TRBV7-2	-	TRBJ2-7	CASSLRGGVGDSYEQYF
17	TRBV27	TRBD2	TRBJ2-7	CASRRQGSGGSSYEQYF
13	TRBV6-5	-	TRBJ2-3	CASRERVPDTQYF
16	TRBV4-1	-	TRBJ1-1	CASSPPHITGLTEAFF
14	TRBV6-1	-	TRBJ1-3	CASSESGVGNTIYF
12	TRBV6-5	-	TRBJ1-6	CASSYSESPLHF
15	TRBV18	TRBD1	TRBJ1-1	CASSPRGTPRTEAFF
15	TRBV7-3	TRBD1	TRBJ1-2	CASSPGGTDSYGYTF
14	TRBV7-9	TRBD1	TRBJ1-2	CASRSSGQGDGYTF
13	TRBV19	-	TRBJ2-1	CASSIRRSEEQFF
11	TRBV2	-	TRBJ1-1	CASKEATEAFF
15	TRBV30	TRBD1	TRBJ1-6	CAWSYRGEGNSPLHF
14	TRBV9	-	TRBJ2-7	CASSLQAFSYEQYF
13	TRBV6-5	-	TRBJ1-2	CASTFAGNYGYTF
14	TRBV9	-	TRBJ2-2	CASSGTANTGELFF
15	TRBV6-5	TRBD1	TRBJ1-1	CASSYRTGQNTEAFF
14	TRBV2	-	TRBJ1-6	CASSDRGHNSPLHF
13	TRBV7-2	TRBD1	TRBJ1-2	CASSLDRGYGYTF
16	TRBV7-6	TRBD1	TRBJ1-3	CASSPSPTGKRNTIYF
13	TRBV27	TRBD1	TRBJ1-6	CASSFNRGSPLHF
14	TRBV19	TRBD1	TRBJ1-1	CASIATGVAARAFF
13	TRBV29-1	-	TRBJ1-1	CSSLEGGRTEAFF
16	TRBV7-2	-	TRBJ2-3	CASSLARASSTDTQYF
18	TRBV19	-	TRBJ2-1	CASSMGTYPGQNKDEQFF